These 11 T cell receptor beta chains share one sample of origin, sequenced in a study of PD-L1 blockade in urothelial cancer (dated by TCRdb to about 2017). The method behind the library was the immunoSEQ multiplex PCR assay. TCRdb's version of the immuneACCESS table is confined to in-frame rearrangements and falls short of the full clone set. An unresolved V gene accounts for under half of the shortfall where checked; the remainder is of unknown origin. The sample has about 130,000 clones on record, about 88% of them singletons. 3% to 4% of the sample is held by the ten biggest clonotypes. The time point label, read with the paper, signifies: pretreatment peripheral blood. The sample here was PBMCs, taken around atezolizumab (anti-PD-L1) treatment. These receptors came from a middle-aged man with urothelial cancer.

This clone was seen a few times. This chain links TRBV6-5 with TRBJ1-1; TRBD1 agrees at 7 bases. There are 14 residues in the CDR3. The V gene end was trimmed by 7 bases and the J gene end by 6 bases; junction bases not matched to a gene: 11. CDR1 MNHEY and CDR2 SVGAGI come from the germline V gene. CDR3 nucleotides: TGTGCCAGCACCACGGACAGGAAGTATTCTGAAGCTTTCTTT. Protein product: CASTTDRKYSEAFF.

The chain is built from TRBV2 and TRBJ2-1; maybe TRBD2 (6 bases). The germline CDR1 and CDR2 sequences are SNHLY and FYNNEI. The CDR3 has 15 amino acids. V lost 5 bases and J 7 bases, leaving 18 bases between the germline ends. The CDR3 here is CASSPTSRRGNEQFF. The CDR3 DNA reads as TGTGCCAGCAGTCCGACTAGTCGTCGGGGGAATGAGCAGTTCTTC.

CDR3 DNA: TGTGCCAGCAGCTCCCGGGATAGCGGGAACACCGGGGAGCTGTTTTTT. This encodes CASSSRDSGNTGELFF. The V gene is TRBV7-9, the J gene TRBJ2-2; TRBD2 is a possible D gene (6 bases). Germline V lookup: CDR1 SEHNR, CDR2 FQNEAQ (reference sequence). The CDR3 runs to 16 residues. V gave up 4 bases and J gave up 1 base, with 13 bases separating them.

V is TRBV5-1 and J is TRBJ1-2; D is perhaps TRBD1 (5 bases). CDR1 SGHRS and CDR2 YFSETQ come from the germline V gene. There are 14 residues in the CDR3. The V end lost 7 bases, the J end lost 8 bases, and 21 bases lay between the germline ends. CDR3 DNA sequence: TGCGCCAGCCACGAACCCGGGGGGGACGGGGGCTACACCTTC. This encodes CASHEPGGDGGYTF.

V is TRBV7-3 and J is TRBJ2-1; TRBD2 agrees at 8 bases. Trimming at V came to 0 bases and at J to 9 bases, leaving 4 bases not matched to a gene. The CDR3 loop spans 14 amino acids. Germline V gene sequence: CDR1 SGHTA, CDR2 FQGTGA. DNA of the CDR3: TGTGCCAGCAGCTTAACCGGGAGGGCCATTGAGCAGTTCTTC. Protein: CASSLTGRAIEQFF.

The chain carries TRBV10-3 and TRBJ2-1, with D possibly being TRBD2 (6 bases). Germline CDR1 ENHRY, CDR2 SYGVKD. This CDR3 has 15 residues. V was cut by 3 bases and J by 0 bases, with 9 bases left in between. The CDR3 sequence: CAISERGSSYNEQFF. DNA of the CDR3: TGTGCCATCAGTGAACGGGGGAGCTCCTACAATGAGCAGTTCTTC.

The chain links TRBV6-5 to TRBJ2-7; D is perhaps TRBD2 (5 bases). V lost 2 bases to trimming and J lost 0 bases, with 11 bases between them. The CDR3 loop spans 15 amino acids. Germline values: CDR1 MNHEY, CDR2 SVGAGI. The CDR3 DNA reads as TGTGCCAGCAGTTACCGACGGGAAACCTCCTACGAGCAGTACTTC. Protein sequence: CASSYRRETSYEQYF.

The CDR3 DNA is TGCGCCAGCAGCTTAGTAGCGGGAGCCACCTACGAGCAGTACTTC. Translating gives CASSLVAGATYEQYF. The chain uses TRBV5-1 and TRBJ2-7; 9 nucleotides agree with TRBD2. Germline V gene sequence: CDR1 SGHRS, CDR2 YFSETQ. There are 15 residues in the CDR3. V was pared by 2 bases and J by 2 bases, with 5 bases of the junction left unmatched.

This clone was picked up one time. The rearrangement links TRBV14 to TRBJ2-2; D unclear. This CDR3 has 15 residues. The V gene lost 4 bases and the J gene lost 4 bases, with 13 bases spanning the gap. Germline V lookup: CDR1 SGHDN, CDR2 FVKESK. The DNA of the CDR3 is TGTGCCAGCAGCCCCGTACTTTTTAGCACCGGGGAGCTGTTTTTT. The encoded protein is CASSPVLFSTGELFF.

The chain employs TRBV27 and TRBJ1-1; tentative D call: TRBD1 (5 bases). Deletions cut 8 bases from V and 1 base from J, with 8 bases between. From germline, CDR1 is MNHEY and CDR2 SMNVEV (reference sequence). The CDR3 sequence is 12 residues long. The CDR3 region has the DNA TGTGCCAGCGGAGACAGGAACACTGAAGCTTTCTTT. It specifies CASGDRNTEAFF.

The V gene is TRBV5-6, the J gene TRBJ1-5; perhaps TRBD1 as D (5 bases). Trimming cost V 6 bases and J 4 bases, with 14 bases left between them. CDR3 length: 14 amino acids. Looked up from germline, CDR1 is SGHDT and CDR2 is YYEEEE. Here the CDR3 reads CASKKGALNQPQHF. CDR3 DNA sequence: TGTGCCAGCAAGAAAGGGGCCCTAAATCAGCCCCAGCATTTT.